The TCR beta chain under discussion was sequenced for a study of blood T cells in healthy people across ages. Study-level results: Older age went with lower TCR beta diversity per million T cells, in a roughly linear way. There was a strong correlation between TCR beta diversity and naive T cell percentage. Donor CMV status, an unknown factor, possibly confounded changes in expanded clonotypes.

CDR3 length: 15 residues. The germline V gene encodes CDR1 LGHNA and CDR2 YSLEER. Peripheral blood, roughly 9.1 milliliters per donor, was collected. Using a J-beta primer mix together with a sample-barcoded 5' primer, a second PCR was run for roughly 6 to 12 cycles. TCRdb ran MiXCR on the 5' RACE reads and lists one entry per CDR3 protein. Among 1.8 million or so distinct CDR3 sequences listed, roughly two fifths were seen once. On this clonotype itself: The target antigen is unknown. A read error may produce the germline difference seen at one junction end.

The chain joins TRBV4-3 to TRBJ2-7, with a possible D match to TRBD1 (6 bases). The specimen sequenced was blood. The receptor was isolated from a human donor in good health. CDR3 region: CASSQGRAAGYEQYF. The CDR3 nucleotides read TGCGCCAGTAGCCAGGGGCGAGCAGCCGGCTACGAGCAGTACTTC.